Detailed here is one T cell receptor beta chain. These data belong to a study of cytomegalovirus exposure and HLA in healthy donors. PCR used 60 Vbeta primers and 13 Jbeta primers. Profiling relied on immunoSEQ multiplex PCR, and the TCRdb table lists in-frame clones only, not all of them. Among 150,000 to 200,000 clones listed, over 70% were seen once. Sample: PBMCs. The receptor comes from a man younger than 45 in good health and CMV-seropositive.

The CDR3 region is CASSGDSPEQYF. The CDR3 DNA sequence: TGTGCCAGCAGTGGAGACAGTCCCGAGCAGTACTTC. V gene TRBV25-1 combines with J gene TRBJ2-7; possibly TRBD1 for D (5 bases). Germline assignment: CDR1 MGHDK and CDR2 SYGVNS. Trimming stripped 4 bases from V and 6 bases from J, with 10 bases between. The CDR3 is 12 amino acids.